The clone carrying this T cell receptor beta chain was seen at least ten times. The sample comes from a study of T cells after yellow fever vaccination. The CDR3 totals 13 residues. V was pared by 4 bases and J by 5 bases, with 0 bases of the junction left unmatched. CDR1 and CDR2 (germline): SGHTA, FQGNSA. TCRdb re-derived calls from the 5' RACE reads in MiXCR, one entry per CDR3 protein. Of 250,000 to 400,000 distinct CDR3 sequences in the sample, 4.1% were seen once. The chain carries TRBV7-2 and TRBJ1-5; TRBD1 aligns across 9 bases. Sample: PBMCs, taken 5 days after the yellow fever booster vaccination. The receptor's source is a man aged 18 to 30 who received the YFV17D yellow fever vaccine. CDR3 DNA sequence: TGTGCCAGCAGCTGGACAGGGGATCAGCCCCAGCATTTT. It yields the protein CASSWTGDQPQHF.